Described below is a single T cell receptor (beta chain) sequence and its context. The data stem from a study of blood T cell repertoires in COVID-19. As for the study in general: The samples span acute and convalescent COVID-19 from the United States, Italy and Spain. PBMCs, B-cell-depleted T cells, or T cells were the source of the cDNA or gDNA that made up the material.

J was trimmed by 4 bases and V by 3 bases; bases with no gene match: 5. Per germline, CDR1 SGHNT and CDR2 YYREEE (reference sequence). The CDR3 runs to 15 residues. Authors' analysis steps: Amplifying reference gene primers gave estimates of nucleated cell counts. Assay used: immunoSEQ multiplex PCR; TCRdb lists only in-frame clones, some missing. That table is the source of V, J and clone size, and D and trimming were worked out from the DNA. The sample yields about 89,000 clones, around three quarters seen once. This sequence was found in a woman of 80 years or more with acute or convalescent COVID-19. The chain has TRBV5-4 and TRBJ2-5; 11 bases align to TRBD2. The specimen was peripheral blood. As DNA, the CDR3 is TGTGCCAGCAGCTCTACTAGCGGGAGAACAGAGACCCAGTACTTC. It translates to CASSSTSGRTETQYF.